These 4 T cell receptor beta chains were all obtained from the same sample, sequenced in a study of T cell responses to AZD1222 COVID-19 vaccine (dated by TCRdb to the early 2020s). The meaning of the sample's time point label: about 28 days (+/-7) after the second vaccine dose. The method behind the library was the immunoSEQ multiplex PCR assay. TCRdb retrieved this table from immuneACCESS and kept in-frame rearrangements only. Not all clones are present; in checked studies, unresolved V genes account for under half, and no reason is known for the remainder. The sample records 85,000 or so clones, approximately 90% of which are singletons. The ten largest clones represent roughly 10% of the sample. The source material was peripheral blood, sampled 28 days after the second AZD1222 dose. The receptors derive from an adult who received the AZD1222 COVID-19 vaccine.

This clone was seen just once. The gene calls are TRBV11-2 and TRBJ2-7; maybe TRBD1 (5 bases). V was shortened by 0 bases and J by 4 bases, with 13 bases between the two germline ends. Germline V gene lookup returns CDR1 SGHAT and CDR2 FQNNGV. The CDR3 consists of 15 residues. Here the CDR3 DNA reads TGTGCCAGCAGCTTAGAAGGGGCCCGAACTTACGAGCAGTACTTC. This encodes CASSLEGARTYEQYF.

The V call is TRBV5-1, the J call TRBJ2-3; 7 bases are a match to TRBD1. CDR3 size: 14 residues. V lost 4 bases, J lost 4 bases, and 6 bases stayed unmatched. Germline V gene sequence: CDR1 SGHRS, CDR2 YFSETQ. CDR3 in amino acids: CASSPRQGADTQYF. The CDR3, as DNA: TGCGCCAGCAGCCCTAGACAGGGAGCAGATACGCAGTATTTT.

This clone was observed a single time. The V call is TRBV19, the J call TRBJ1-6; D may be TRBD1 (5 bases). This CDR3 has 13 residues. The V end was cut by 8 bases, the J end by 7 bases, with 12 bases between. Germline CDR1 LNHDA, CDR2 SQIVND (reference sequence). The CDR3, as DNA: TGTGCCAGTTCCAGGGTTCAGAATTCACCCCTCCACTTT. Protein sequence: CASSRVQNSPLHF.

The rearrangement joins TRBV29-1 to TRBJ1-2; D is uncertain. V lost 1 base and J 0 bases, leaving 3 bases between the germline ends. This CDR3 has 12 amino acids. The germline CDR1 and CDR2 sequences are SQVTM and ANQGSEA. The CDR3 is CSVEGSNYGYTF. The CDR3 DNA reads as TGCAGCGTTGAAGGGTCTAACTATGGCTACACCTTC.